This is a list of T cell receptor beta chains from one sample in a study of control samples from healthy donors and cancer patients. Produced via immunoSEQ multiplex PCR; TCRdb's table is partial and in-frame only. The sample shows 350,000 to 450,000 clones, 75% to 95% of them seen only once. Sequencing input: PBMCs. The receptor set was obtained from a man aged 35 to 55 with head and neck cancer. The CDR3 runs from the conserved cysteine through the conserved F or W. A D gene is named only where the DNA matches it firmly. Only some rows state a clone size, as once, few, many or a class for expanded clones.

size: -
J: TRBJ2-1
length: 17
V: TRBV15
D: TRBD2
CDR3: CATSRDFPSGGAAEQFF
DNA: TGTGCCACCAGCAGAGATTTCCCTAGCGGGGGGGCCGCTGAGCAGTTCTTC

size: -
J: TRBJ1-1
length: 14
V: TRBV6-5
D: TRBD1
CDR3: CASTRDRANTEAFF
DNA: TGTGCCAGCACCAGGGACAGGGCGAACACTGAAGCTTTCTTT

size: -
J: TRBJ1-3
length: 15
V: TRBV5-6
D: -
CDR3: CASSIGTDSGNTIYF
DNA: TGTGCCAGCAGCATCGGGACGGACTCTGGAAACACCATATATTTT

size: -
J: TRBJ1-1
length: 16
V: TRBV5-5
D: TRBD1
CDR3: CASSHTPGQGNTEAFF
DNA: TGTGCCAGCAGCCACACCCCGGGACAGGGGAACACTGAAGCTTTCTTT

size: -
J: TRBJ2-7
length: 11
V: TRBV6-5
D: TRBD1
CDR3: CAGQGGSEQYF
DNA: TGTGCCGGACAGGGGGGAAGCGAGCAGTACTTC

size: -
J: TRBJ2-6
length: 18
V: TRBV5-1
D: TRBD1
CDR3: CASSQYGQGVGGANVLTF
DNA: TGCGCCAGCAGCCAATATGGACAGGGAGTTGGTGGGGCCAACGTCCTGACTTTC

size: once
J: TRBJ2-7
length: 15
V: TRBV5-4
D: -
CDR3: CASSLGGVEFYEQYF
DNA: TGTGCCAGCAGCTTGGGGGGGGTGGAATTCTACGAGCAGTACTTC

size: -
J: TRBJ1-1
length: 14
V: TRBV29-1
D: TRBD1
CDR3: CSVGQGAQGTEAFF
DNA: TGCAGCGTGGGACAGGGGGCGCAAGGCACTGAAGCTTTCTTT

size: -
J: TRBJ1-2
length: 17
V: TRBV15
D: -
CDR3: CATSRDRGRLTNYGYTF
DNA: TGTGCCACCAGCAGAGATAGGGGACGCTTAACTAACTATGGCTACACCTTC

size: -
J: TRBJ1-1
length: 13
V: TRBV12-3/TRBV12-4
D: -
CDR3: CASRTTVNTEAFF
DNA: TGTGCCAGCAGAACTACAGTGAACACTGAAGCTTTCTTT

size: -
J: TRBJ1-5
length: 16
V: TRBV30
D: -
CDR3: CAWSVQSANSNQPQHF
DNA: TGTGCCTGGAGTGTACAGTCAGCTAATAGCAATCAGCCCCAGCATTTT

size: few
J: TRBJ1-5
length: 15
V: TRBV7-2
D: -
CDR3: CASSPEEDSNQPQHF
DNA: TGTGCCAGCAGCCCAGAAGAGGATAGCAATCAGCCCCAGCATTTT

size: -
J: TRBJ1-5
length: 15
V: TRBV7-2
D: TRBD1
CDR3: CASSQTGASNQPQHF
DNA: TGTGCCAGCAGCCAGACAGGGGCGAGTAATCAGCCCCAGCATTTT

size: -
J: TRBJ2-5
length: 14
V: TRBV7-2
D: -
CDR3: CASSWGSVQETQYF
DNA: TGTGCCAGCAGCTGGGGGAGCGTACAAGAGACCCAGTACTTC

size: once
J: TRBJ1-2
length: 15
V: TRBV9
D: -
CDR3: CASSTSGTGTDGYTF
DNA: TGTGCCAGCAGCACATCCGGGACTGGCACAGATGGCTACACCTTC

size: -
J: TRBJ2-7
length: 14
V: TRBV10-3
D: TRBD1
CDR3: CAIRTDRGTYEQYF
DNA: TGTGCCATCAGGACGGACAGGGGGACCTACGAGCAGTACTTC

size: -
J: TRBJ1-1
length: 13
V: TRBV9
D: -
CDR3: CASSVGGFTEAFF
DNA: TGTGCCAGCAGCGTAGGAGGTTTCACTGAAGCTTTCTTT

size: once
J: TRBJ2-1
length: 16
V: TRBV6-5
D: -
CDR3: CASSYSNTRVSGEQFF
DNA: TGTGCCAGCAGTTACTCGAACACGAGGGTTTCAGGTGAGCAGTTCTTC

size: -
J: TRBJ2-7
length: 14
V: TRBV7-9
D: -
CDR3: CASSFGGTAYEQYF
DNA: TGTGCCAGCAGCTTCGGGGGTACCGCCTACGAGCAGTACTTC

size: -
J: TRBJ1-4
length: 16
V: TRBV7-9
D: TRBD1
CDR3: CASSSSLGQPNEKLFF
DNA: TGTGCCAGCAGCTCTTCATTGGGACAGCCTAATGAAAAACTGTTTTTT

size: -
J: TRBJ2-7
length: 16
V: TRBV5-1
D: -
CDR3: CASSLAYGNRAAEQYF
DNA: TGCGCCAGCAGCTTGGCTTACGGCAACCGCGCCGCCGAGCAGTACTTC

size: -
J: TRBJ2-7
length: 15
V: TRBV19
D: TRBD1
CDR3: CASSMGQGLSYEQHF
DNA: TGTGCCAGTAGTATGGGACAGGGGCTTTCCTACGAGCAGCACTTC

size: -
J: TRBJ1-3
length: 15
V: TRBV5-1
D: -
CDR3: CASSSQPSSGNTIYF
DNA: TGCGCCAGCAGCTCCCAACCGAGCTCTGGAAACACCATATATTTT

size: -
J: TRBJ1-3
length: 14
V: TRBV27
D: -
CDR3: CASSRGGVGNTIYF
DNA: TGTGCCAGCAGTCGGGGGGGGGTTGGAAACACCATATATTTT

size: few
J: TRBJ2-7
length: 15
V: TRBV11-2
D: TRBD2
CDR3: CASKLTTGTSGEQYF
DNA: TGTGCCAGCAAACTCACAACCGGGACTAGCGGCGAGCAGTACTTC

size: -
J: TRBJ1-2
length: 16
V: TRBV5-6
D: -
CDR3: CASSPGVGLENYGYTF
DNA: TGTGCCAGCAGCCCAGGGGTGGGGTTGGAAAACTATGGCTACACCTTC

size: -
J: TRBJ1-1
length: 15
V: TRBV15
D: TRBD1
CDR3: CATSSDRGLNTEAFF
DNA: TGTGCCACCAGCAGTGACAGGGGCTTGAACACTGAAGCTTTCTTT

size: -
J: TRBJ2-7
length: 12
V: TRBV6-6
D: TRBD1
CDR3: CASRTGGDEQYF
DNA: TGTGCCAGCAGGACAGGGGGCGACGAGCAGTACTTC

size: -
J: TRBJ1-1
length: 11
V: TRBV30
D: -
CDR3: CAWGRDTEAFF
DNA: TGTGCCTGGGGTAGGGACACTGAAGCTTTCTTT

size: -
J: TRBJ2-5
length: 12
V: TRBV9
D: -
CDR3: CASSVTGETQYF
DNA: TGTGCCAGCAGCGTAACGGGAGAGACCCAGTACTTC

size: -
J: TRBJ2-7
length: 15
V: TRBV19
D: -
CDR3: CASSIVGRGTYEQYF
DNA: TGTGCCAGTAGTATAGTCGGCAGGGGAACCTACGAGCAGTACTTC

size: once
J: TRBJ1-1
length: 13
V: TRBV6-5
D: -
CDR3: CASTKGLVSEAFF
DNA: TGTGCCAGCACCAAAGGTCTTGTTTCCGAAGCTTTCTTT

size: -
J: TRBJ1-2
length: 14
V: TRBV18
D: -
CDR3: CASSMGGGDYGYTF
DNA: TGTGCCAGCTCAATGGGAGGCGGGGACTATGGCTACACCTTC

size: -
J: TRBJ2-7
length: 15
V: TRBV28
D: TRBD1
CDR3: CASSAPGQGTYEQYF
DNA: TGTGCCAGCAGTGCGCCGGGACAGGGGACTTACGAGCAGTACTTC

size: -
J: TRBJ2-7
length: 14
V: TRBV25-1
D: TRBD1
CDR3: CASSKRQGAGEQYF
DNA: TGTGCCAGCAGTAAAAGACAGGGGGCAGGCGAGCAGTACTTC

size: -
J: TRBJ2-2
length: 16
V: TRBV4-2
D: TRBD1
CDR3: CASSHTDRGLSGELFF
DNA: TGTGCCAGCAGCCACACGGACAGGGGTTTGTCCGGGGAGCTGTTTTTT

size: -
J: TRBJ2-5
length: 18
V: TRBV7-3
D: TRBD2
CDR3: CASSSPGLAGALGETQYF
DNA: TGTGCCAGCAGCTCGCCGGGACTAGCGGGGGCACTTGGAGAGACCCAGTACTTC

size: -
J: TRBJ2-3
length: 12
V: TRBV2
D: -
CDR3: CASLHDTDTQYF
DNA: TGTGCCAGCCTCCATGACACAGATACGCAGTATTTT

size: -
J: TRBJ2-7
length: 18
V: TRBV27
D: TRBD2
CDR3: CASRPRLSGGARGYEQYF
DNA: TGTGCCAGCAGGCCGCGCCTAAGCGGGGGGGCCAGAGGGTACGAGCAGTACTTC

size: -
J: TRBJ1-4
length: 15
V: TRBV7-9
D: -
CDR3: CASSAGLTINEKLFF
DNA: TGTGCCAGCAGCGCGGGCCTCACTATTAATGAAAAACTGTTTTTT

size: -
J: TRBJ2-7
length: 18
V: TRBV7-6
D: TRBD1
CDR3: CASSLAPRRQGGSYEQYF
DNA: TGTGCCAGCAGCTTAGCACCCCGCCGACAGGGGGGGTCCTACGAGCAGTACTTC

size: -
J: TRBJ1-1
length: 13
V: TRBV12-5
D: -
CDR3: CASGLGGTPKAFF
DNA: TGTGCTAGTGGTTTGGGGGGGACTCCCAAAGCTTTCTTT

size: once
J: TRBJ2-3
length: 14
V: TRBV24-1
D: -
CDR3: CATSESGLTDTQYF
DNA: TGTGCCACCAGTGAGTCGGGGCTCACAGATACGCAGTATTTT

size: -
J: TRBJ2-7
length: 14
V: TRBV9
D: -
CDR3: CASSVLTDPYEQYF
DNA: TGTGCCAGCAGCGTTTTGACAGACCCCTACGAGCAGTACTTC